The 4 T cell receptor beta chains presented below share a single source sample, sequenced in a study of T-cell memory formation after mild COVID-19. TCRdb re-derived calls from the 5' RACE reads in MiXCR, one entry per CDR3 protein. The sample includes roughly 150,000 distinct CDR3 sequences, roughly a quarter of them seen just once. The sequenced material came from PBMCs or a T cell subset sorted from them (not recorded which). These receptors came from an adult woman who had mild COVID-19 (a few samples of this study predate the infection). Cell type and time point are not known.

CDR3 in DNA: TGTGCCTGGAGATCGAGCGTTCAGTACTTC. It yields the protein CAWRSSVQYF. The V call is TRBV30, the J call TRBJ2-7; D is undetermined. Trimming left V 3 bases short and J 10 bases short, with 10 bases between. This CDR3 comprises 10 residues. Germline CDR1 reads GTSNPN; CDR2 reads SVGIG (reference sequence).

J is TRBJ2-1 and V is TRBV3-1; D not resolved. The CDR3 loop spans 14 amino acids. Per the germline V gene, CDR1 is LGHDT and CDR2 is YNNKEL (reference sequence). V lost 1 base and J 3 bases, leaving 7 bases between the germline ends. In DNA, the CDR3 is TGTGCCAGCAGCCAAGGGATAGGCTACAATGAGCAGTTCTTC. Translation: CASSQGIGYNEQFF.

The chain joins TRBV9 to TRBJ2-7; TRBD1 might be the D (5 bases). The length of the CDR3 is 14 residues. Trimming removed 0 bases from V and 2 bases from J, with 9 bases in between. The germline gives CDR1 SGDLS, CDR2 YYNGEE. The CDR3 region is CASSVGQGPYEQYF. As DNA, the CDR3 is TGTGCCAGCAGCGTAGGCCAGGGCCCCTACGAGCAGTACTTC.

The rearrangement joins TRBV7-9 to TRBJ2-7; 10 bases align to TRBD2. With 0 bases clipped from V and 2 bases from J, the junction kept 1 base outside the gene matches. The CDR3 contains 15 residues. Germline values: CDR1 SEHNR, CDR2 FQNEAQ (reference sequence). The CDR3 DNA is TGTGCCAGCAGCTTAGCCCTAGCGGGAGCCTACGAGCAGTACTTC. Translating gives CASSLALAGAYEQYF.